This T cell receptor (beta chain) stems from a study of cytomegalovirus exposure and HLA in healthy donors. Study as a whole: Early on, a data release was issued that held 80 million or so unique TCRs from HLA-typed donors. General observations from the study: Being productive about 87% or about 30% of the time was typical of most TCR beta V segments in an earlier analysis.

Germline V gene lookup returns CDR1 SGHNT and CDR2 YYREEE (reference sequence). V was pared by 0 bases and J by 6 bases, with 10 bases between. The CDR3 sequence is 15 residues long. PCR employed 60 Vbeta and 13 Jbeta primers. Produced via immunoSEQ multiplex PCR; TCRdb's table is partial and in-frame only. In the table there are a few hundred thousand clones, 70% to 85% of which are singletons. With regard to this clone: Its cognate antigen is unknown.

Sequencing was performed on PBMCs. This clonotype was sampled from a girl aged 2 to 9 in good health and CMV-seronegative. This chain connects TRBV5-4 to TRBJ1-6; D is undetermined. The CDR3 sequence: CASSLAPVTNSPLHF. The DNA for the CDR3 is TGTGCCAGCAGCTTGGCGCCAGTTACTAATTCACCCCTCCACTTT.